Listed here are 15 T cell receptor beta chains from one sample, sequenced in a study of CD8 T cells in Susac syndrome. RNA amounts of roughly 0.5 to 1 ug underwent reverse transcription with random hexamers. TCRdb re-called the immunoSEQ multiplex PCR reads through MiXCR, storing one row per CDR3 protein. The table lists approximately 100,000 distinct CDR3 sequences, 96% of them singletons. Sequences were obtained from CD4+ T cells from PBMCs. Every receptor here comes from a human donor in good health.

This clonotype was recorded only once. The rearrangement joins TRBV29-1 to TRBJ1-5; 10 bases are shared with TRBD1. The CDR3 runs 15 residues. V lost 0 bases and J lost 2; bases outside the gene matches: 1. Germline-derived CDR1 and CDR2 are SQVTM and ANQGSEA. The CDR3 nucleotides are TGCAGCGTTGAAGAGGGGACAGGGGGCAATCAGCCCCAGCATTTT. It specifies CSVEEGTGGNQPQHF.

V is TRBV28 and J is TRBJ2-3; D is uncertain. CDR1 and CDR2 from the germline V gene are MDHEN and SYDVKM. This CDR3 region has 16 residues. Trimming removed 6 bases at V and 1 base at J, with 17 bases between. The CDR3 coding sequence is TGTGCCAGCAGCCCCGTCCGGGTCCCAGGCACAGATACGCAGTATTTT. It specifies CASSPVRVPGTDTQYF.

The chain combines TRBV4-1 with TRBJ2-3, with D perhaps TRBD2 (7 bases). The CDR3 sequence is 16 residues long. Looked up from germline, CDR1 is MGHRA and CDR2 is YSYEKL. The germline V and J ends were trimmed by 0 bases and 5 bases, with 15 bases remaining between them. CDR3 sequence (DNA): TGCGCCAGCAGCCAAGAAGGTCGGGGGGCCGGAGATACGCAGTATTTT. This gives the protein CASSQEGRGAGDTQYF.

V is TRBV25-1 and J is TRBJ1-3; 12 bases are a match to TRBD1. CDR3 length: 15 amino acids. Germline V CDR1 and CDR2: MGHDK, SYGVNS. V was clipped by 8 bases and J by 3 bases; unmatched bases: 5. CDR3 in amino acids: CASGGQGAHGNTIYF. The CDR3 region has the DNA TGTGCCAGCGGGGGACAGGGGGCTCATGGAAACACCATATATTTT.

The gene calls are TRBV6-1 and TRBJ2-2; no clear D. Germline assignment: CDR1 MNHNS and CDR2 SASEGT. The CDR3 extends over 12 amino acids. V gave up 7 bases and J gave up 3 bases, with 6 bases separating them. The CDR3 sequence: CASTPDTGELFF. The CDR3 coding sequence is TGTGCCAGCACCCCCGACACCGGGGAGCTGTTTTTT.

The genes are TRBV20-1 and TRBJ2-7, with 11 bases identical to TRBD2. The CDR3 totals 14 residues. Germline CDR1 and CDR2: DFQATT and SNEGSKA (reference sequence). V shed 3 bases, J shed 2 bases, and the junction held 3 bases outside the gene matches. As DNA, the CDR3 is TGCAGTGCTAGGGGGACTAGCGGTACCTACGAGCAGTACTTC. Translated, it gives CSARGTSGTYEQYF.

This chain links TRBV4-1 with TRBJ2-6; D unresolved. The CDR3 is made up of 16 amino acids. V lost 1 base and J 4 bases, leaving 11 bases between the germline ends. Germline V CDR1 and CDR2: MGHRA, YSYEKL. The CDR3 nucleotides are TGCGCCAGCAGCCAAGTTGGGGTACACGGGGCCAACGTCCTGACTTTC. Translated: CASSQVGVHGANVLTF.

The rearrangement joins TRBV12-3 or TRBV12-4 to TRBJ1-2; 7 bases are shared with TRBD1. This CDR3 contains 14 residues. Trimming cost V 5 bases and J 4 bases; bases outside gene matches: 7. The CDR3 sequence is CASSTGTDPYGYTF. In DNA form, the CDR3 reads TGTGCCAGCAGTACCGGGACAGACCCCTATGGCTACACCTTC.

This chain connects TRBV29-1 to TRBJ1-1, with a possible D match to TRBD1 (5 bases). The V end was cut by 7 bases, the J end by 4 bases, with 13 bases between. Germline values: CDR1 SQVTM, CDR2 ANQGSEA. The CDR3 length is 12 residues. CDR3 region: CSDTGTSTEAFF. CDR3 coding DNA: TGCAGCGATACCGGGACTAGCACTGAAGCTTTCTTT.

The chain joins TRBV20-1 to TRBJ2-3; 15 bases align to TRBD2. CDR1 DFQATT and CDR2 SNEGSKA come from the germline V gene (reference sequence). V shed 6 bases, J shed 2 bases, and the junction held 9 bases outside the gene matches. The CDR3 contains 17 residues. The CDR3 DNA reads TGCAGTGCCTCCGGGACTAGCGGGAGGTCCCTCACAGATACGCAGTATTTT. It is translated as CSASGTSGRSLTDTQYF.

The sample holds one count of this clonotype. This sequence joins TRBV11-2 and TRBJ2-7, with 7 positions matching TRBD1. The CDR3 is made up of 19 amino acids. Germline lookup yields CDR1 SGHAT and CDR2 FQNNGV. J was trimmed by 2 bases and V by 6 bases; bases with no gene match: 22. The chain's CDR3 is CASRGLTGIPFVHPYEQYF. In DNA form, the CDR3 reads TGTGCCAGCAGGGGCTTGACAGGGATCCCCTTTGTTCATCCCTACGAGCAGTACTTC.

V is TRBV7-2 and J is TRBJ2-5; D might be TRBD1 (6 bases). V shed 6 bases and J shed 4 bases, with 15 bases lying between them. Germline V lookup: CDR1 SGHTA, CDR2 FQGNSA. The CDR3 loop spans 14 amino acids. The CDR3 DNA is TGTGCCAGCAGTCAATCGAGGGACACAGAGACCCAGTACTTC. Translating it yields CASSQSRDTETQYF.

The sample holds a few counts of this clonotype. The chain couples TRBV19 to TRBJ2-7; TRBD2 agrees at 12 bases. Trimming took 5 bases from V and 7 from J; bases not matched to a gene: 3. The CDR3 sequence is 13 residues long. Germline CDR1 and CDR2: LNHDA and SQIVND (reference sequence). The CDR3 region has the DNA TGTGCCAGTAGTTCCGGACTAGCGGGGGAGCAGTACTTC. Encoded protein: CASSSGLAGEQYF.

This rearrangement joins TRBV9 to TRBJ2-5, with D maybe TRBD1 (5 bases). Trimming pared 3 bases from V and 5 bases from J, leaving 5 bases between. From germline, CDR1 is SGDLS and CDR2 YYNGEE. The CDR3 totals 11 residues. CDR3 nucleotides: TGTGCCAGCAGCGAGGGGGAGACCCAGTACTTC. Translated, it gives CASSEGETQYF.

The chain is built from TRBV18 and TRBJ2-6; 7 bases line up with TRBD2. The ends lost 1 base at V and 0 bases at J; junction bases unmatched: 0. Per the germline V gene, CDR1 is KGHSH and CDR2 is LQKENI. The CDR3 sequence is 16 residues long. The CDR3 coding sequence is TGTGCCAGCTCACCACGGGGGGGCTCTGGGGCCAACGTCCTGACTTTC. It is translated as CASSPRGGSGANVLTF.